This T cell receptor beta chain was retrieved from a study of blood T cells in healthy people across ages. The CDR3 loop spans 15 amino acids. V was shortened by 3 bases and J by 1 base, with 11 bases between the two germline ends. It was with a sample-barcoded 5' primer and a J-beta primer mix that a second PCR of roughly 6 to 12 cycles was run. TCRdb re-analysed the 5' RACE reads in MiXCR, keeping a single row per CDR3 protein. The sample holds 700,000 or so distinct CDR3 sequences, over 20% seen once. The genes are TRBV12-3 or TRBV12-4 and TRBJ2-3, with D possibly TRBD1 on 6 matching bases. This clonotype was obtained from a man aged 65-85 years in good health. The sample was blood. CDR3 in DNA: TGTGCCAGCAGTTTCTATAGGACAGGCACAGATACGCAGTATTTT. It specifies CASSFYRTGTDTQYF.